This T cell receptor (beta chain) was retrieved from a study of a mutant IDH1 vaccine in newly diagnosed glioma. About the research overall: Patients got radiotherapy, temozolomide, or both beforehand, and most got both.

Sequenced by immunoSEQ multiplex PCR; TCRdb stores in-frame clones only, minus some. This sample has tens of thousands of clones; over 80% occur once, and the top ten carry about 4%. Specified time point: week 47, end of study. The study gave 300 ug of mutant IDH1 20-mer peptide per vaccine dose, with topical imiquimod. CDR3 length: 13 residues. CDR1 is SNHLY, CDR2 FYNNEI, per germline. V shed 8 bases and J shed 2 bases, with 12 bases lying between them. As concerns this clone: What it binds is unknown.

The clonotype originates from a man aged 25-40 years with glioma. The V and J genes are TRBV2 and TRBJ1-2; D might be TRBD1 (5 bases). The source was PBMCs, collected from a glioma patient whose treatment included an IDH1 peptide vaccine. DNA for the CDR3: TGTGCCAGCCGCAGGGACGGCAACTATGGCTACACCTTC. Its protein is CASRRDGNYGYTF.